The TCR beta chain under discussion was sequenced for a study of cytomegalovirus exposure and HLA in healthy donors. The wider study: Of around 400 genotyped donors, 81% grouped in the Caucasian-associated ancestry cluster.

Use of 60 Vbeta and 13 Jbeta primers characterized the PCR. Produced via immunoSEQ multiplex PCR; TCRdb's table is partial and in-frame only. Of about 93,000 clones listed, around 78% were seen once; the top ten hold about 0.5%. CDR3 size: 16 residues. Notes on the study in general: TCR beta V- and J-gene trimming was later associated with a missense DCLRE1C variant.

Comment on this clone: The antigen is unknown.

The chain links TRBV21-1 to TRBJ1-2; the table's TRBD1 call for D was not verified on the DNA. TRBV21-1 has pseudogene status. The sequenced sample was PBMCs. This clonotype was sampled from a man aged 30 to 45 in good health and CMV-seronegative. CDR3 residues: CASSKGQGMANYGYTF. CDR3 bases: TGTGCCAGCAGCAAGGGACAGGGGATGGCTAACTATGGCTACACCTTC.